Below are 25 T cell receptor beta chains sequenced from a single sample in a study of blood T cell repertoires in COVID-19. The assay was immunoSEQ multiplex PCR, and TCRdb's table has in-frame clones only and misses some. The sample has tens of thousands of clones, around nine tenths seen once. What was sequenced was peripheral blood. The source of these receptors is a man aged 60 to 75 with acute or convalescent COVID-19.

This sequence joins TRBV20-1 and TRBJ1-3; D unresolved. CDR1 DFQATT and CDR2 SNEGSKA come from the germline V gene (reference sequence). This CDR3 has 13 amino acids. Trimming removed 3 bases from V and 4 bases from J, with 10 bases in between. The chain's CDR3 is CSASYTRGNTIYF. CDR3 coding DNA: TGCAGTGCTAGTTACACCCGCGGAAACACCATATATTTT.

The gene calls are TRBV7-3 and TRBJ1-1, with D perhaps matching TRBD1 (5 bases). This CDR3 comprises 14 residues. The germline gives CDR1 SGHTA, CDR2 FQGTGA. V was shortened by 1 base and J by 4 bases, with 10 bases between the two germline ends. CDR3 in DNA: TGTGCCAGCAGCTTAATGGCCCAGGGCACTGAAGCTTTCTTT. It specifies CASSLMAQGTEAFF.

This clone has just one count. The V and J genes are TRBV4-1 and TRBJ2-1, with 8 bases lining up with TRBD2. Germline V CDR1 and CDR2: MGHRA, YSYEKL. The junction had 17 bases not matched to a gene; V was cut back by 0 bases and J by 16 bases. The CDR3 is 16 residues long. The CDR3 is CASSQDSVSESGRVFF. As DNA, the CDR3 is TGCGCCAGCAGCCAAGATAGCGTGTCCGAGAGCGGGAGAGTATTCTTC.

The rearrangement uses TRBV30 and TRBJ2-2; no firm D call. Germline V gene sequence: CDR1 GTSNPN, CDR2 SVGIG (reference sequence). There are 14 residues in the CDR3. The ends were cut back, 3 bases at V and 4 bases at J, with 12 bases in the middle. The CDR3 DNA reads TGTGCCTGGAGGTCGGGTGTTCTCACCGGGGAGCTGTTTTTT. As protein: CAWRSGVLTGELFF.

The rearrangement links TRBV7-2 to TRBJ2-3; D call uncertain. The V and J ends lost 7 bases and 0 bases respectively, with 17 bases between them. The CDR3 consists of 16 residues. In germline, CDR1 is SGHTA, CDR2 FQGNSA. The CDR3 sequence is CASTDPRRLSTDTQYF. CDR3 DNA: TGTGCCAGCACTGATCCCCGTAGACTGAGCACAGATACGCAGTATTTT.

Details on this clone: At one end, the junction sequence differs from germline, possibly due to a read error. V is TRBV10-3 and J is TRBJ1-6; maybe TRBD1 (6 bases). The germline V gene has CDR1 ENHRY and CDR2 SYGVKD. The CDR3 loop spans 12 amino acids. The CDR3 nucleotides read TGTGCCATCAGTGAGTCCGGACAGCCTCCGTGTTTT. Protein product: CAISESGQPPCF.

This chain uses TRBV5-1 with TRBJ2-7; D is perhaps TRBD1 (5 bases). The germline V and J ends were trimmed by 4 bases and 0 bases, with 11 bases remaining between them. Germline loops: CDR1 SGHRS, CDR2 YFSETQ. The CDR3 is 14 residues long. The CDR3 here is CASSDQGNSYEQYF. The CDR3 DNA sequence: TGCGCCAGCAGCGATCAGGGTAACTCCTACGAGCAGTACTTC.

The gene calls are TRBV18 and TRBJ2-7; 10 positions agree with TRBD2. CDR3 size: 14 residues. After removal of 6 bases from V and 0 bases from J, the junction contained 2 bases not matched to a gene. The germline V gene has CDR1 KGHSH and CDR2 LQKENI. CDR3 protein: CASSVAGGSYEQYF. For the CDR3, the DNA is TGTGCCAGCTCGGTAGCGGGAGGCTCCTACGAGCAGTACTTC.

The gene calls are TRBV9 and TRBJ2-7, with TRBD1 identical over 8 bases. J was trimmed by 2 bases and V by 4 bases; bases with no gene match: 5. CDR3 size: 14 residues. Per the germline V gene, CDR1 is SGDLS and CDR2 is YYNGEE. The CDR3 DNA follows: TGTGCCAGCAGCCCCCGGACAGGGCCCTACGAGCAGTACTTC. Amino acid sequence: CASSPRTGPYEQYF.

This chain connects TRBV5-1 to TRBJ1-1; 9 nucleotides agree with TRBD1. Germline V gene lookup returns CDR1 SGHRS and CDR2 YFSETQ. V lost 4 bases to trimming and J lost 0 bases; unmatched junction nucleotides: 7. The CDR3 is 16 amino acids. The CDR3 spells CASSTTGTGMNTEAFF. The CDR3 region has the DNA TGCGCCAGCAGCACCACCGGGACAGGGATGAACACTGAAGCTTTCTTT. Drawing the rest from reference TRBV5-1 and TRBJ1-1, the complete variable domain is KAGVTQTPRYLIKTRGQQVTLSCSPISGHRSVSWYQQTPGQGLQFLFEYFSETQRNKGNFPGRFSGRQFSNSRSEMNVSTLELGDSALYLCASSTTGTGMNTEAFFGQGTRLTVV.

The chain links TRBV7-2 to TRBJ1-2; D is unresolved. Germline V gene sequence: CDR1 SGHTA, CDR2 FQGNSA. With 5 bases removed from V and 6 bases from J, the gap between germline ends came to 16 bases. This CDR3 has 14 residues. The chain's CDR3 is CASSRPRDPDGYTF. The CDR3 nucleotides read TGTGCCAGCAGCCGCCCCCGGGATCCGGATGGCTACACCTTC.

The V call is TRBV6-5, the J call TRBJ2-7; 7 bases are a match to TRBD1. The CDR3 has 12 residues. V lost 4 bases and J lost 5; bases outside the gene matches: 2. Germline V gives CDR1 MNHEY, CDR2 SVGAGI. CDR3 sequence reads: CASSSDRHEQYF. The CDR3 DNA sequence: TGTGCCAGCAGTTCGGACAGGCACGAGCAGTACTTC.

This sequence joins TRBV13 and TRBJ2-7; TRBD2 matches 7 bases. The V segment lost 0 bases and the J segment 2 bases; nucleotides outside the gene matches: 10. Germline CDR1 is PRHDT and CDR2 is FYEKMQ (reference sequence). The CDR3 covers 17 residues. CDR3 protein: CASSLGRRGGFPYEQYF. In DNA, the CDR3 is TGTGCCAGCAGCTTAGGCCGGCGGGGAGGGTTCCCCTACGAGCAGTACTTC.

V gene TRBV28 combines with J gene TRBJ2-7, with D possibly being TRBD2 (7 bases). Germline V gives CDR1 MDHEN, CDR2 SYDVKM. The CDR3 is made up of 12 amino acids. V lost 8 bases and J 3 bases, leaving 11 bases between the germline ends. CDR3 nucleotides: TGTGCCAGCTGGGGGGGCTACTACGAGCAGTACTTC. Its translation: CASWGGYYEQYF.

The V and J genes are TRBV27 and TRBJ2-7; weak D call: TRBD2 (5 bases). Trimming took off 3 bases at V and 2 bases at J, with 11 bases between the two ends. CDR3 length: 14 amino acids. CDR1 and CDR2 (germline): MNHEY, SMNVEV (reference sequence). CDR3 amino acids: CASSLDGNPYEQYF. The CDR3 DNA sequence: TGTGCCAGCAGTTTGGACGGGAACCCCTACGAGCAGTACTTC.

This chain joins TRBV30 and TRBJ1-2; 9 bases align to TRBD1. The CDR3 has 12 amino acids. Germline CDR1 and CDR2: GTSNPN and SVGIG (reference sequence). The ends lost 4 bases at V and 6 bases at J; junction bases unmatched: 3. DNA for the CDR3: TGTGCCTGGATGGGGACAGGGAATGGCTACACCTTC. This gives the protein CAWMGTGNGYTF.

The chain combines TRBV3-1 (or the pseudogene TRBV3-2) with TRBJ1-2; D not resolved. Germline CDR1 and CDR2: LGHDT and YNNKEL (reference sequence). V lost 4 bases to trimming and J lost 3 bases, with 9 bases between them. The CDR3 loop spans 13 amino acids. The DNA for the CDR3 is TGTGCCAGCAGCCTGGGCCCCTACTATGGCTACACCTTC. Translated, it gives CASSLGPYYGYTF.

Only one count was recorded for this clone. V usage is TRBV3-1 (or the pseudogene TRBV3-2) and J usage is TRBJ1-6; D is perhaps TRBD1 (5 bases). This CDR3 is 15 amino acids long. The V end lost 3 bases, the J end lost 5 bases, and 11 bases lay between the germline ends. Germline V gene lookup returns CDR1 LGHDT and CDR2 YNNKEL (reference sequence). In nucleotides, the CDR3 is TGTGCCAGCAGCCACCGACAGTTAGATAATTCACCCCTCCACTTT. It specifies CASSHRQLDNSPLHF.

This clone was seen a handful of times. V and J are TRBV15 and TRBJ2-5, with D tentatively TRBD1 (6 bases). The V gene lost 6 bases and the J gene lost 4 bases, with 18 bases spanning the gap. The CDR3 consists of 15 residues. Per germline, CDR1 LNHNV and CDR2 YYDKDF (reference sequence). The CDR3 sequence: CATRRRDILGETQYF. The CDR3 DNA sequence: TGTGCCACCAGAAGAAGGGACATCCTGGGAGAGACCCAGTACTTC.

This clone turned up a few times. CDR3 protein: CASSESGTGGTNEKLFF. In DNA form, the CDR3 reads TGCGCCAGCAGTGAGTCCGGGACAGGGGGTACTAATGAAAAACTGTTTTTT. The chain carries TRBV10-1 and TRBJ1-4; 11 nucleotides agree with TRBD1. From germline, CDR1 is WNHNN and CDR2 SYGVQD (reference sequence). Unmatched junction bases numbered 2, after V lost 0 bases and J lost 2 bases. This CDR3 spans 17 amino acids.

The CDR3 loop is CASSLVRASGITGELFF. CDR3 in DNA: TGTGCCAGCAGCTTAGTCAGGGCTAGCGGGATCACCGGGGAGCTGTTTTTT. The chain has TRBV11-2 and TRBJ2-2; 9 positions match TRBD2. Germline V gene sequence: CDR1 SGHAT, CDR2 FQNNGV. With 1 base clipped from V and 4 bases from J, the junction kept 7 bases outside the gene matches. The CDR3 covers 17 residues.

CDR3 loop: CASSLSLGLGPLGHEQYF. The CDR3 nucleotides are TGTGCCAGCAGTTTATCCTTGGGTCTTGGGCCCCTGGGCCACGAGCAGTACTTC. The chain combines TRBV28 with TRBJ2-7; D is ambiguous. Between the trimmed V and J ends, which lost 1 base and 5 bases, there was a span of 24 bases. Germline V gives CDR1 MDHEN, CDR2 SYDVKM. CDR3 size: 18 residues.

The rearrangement links TRBV6-5 to TRBJ2-6; D is ambiguous. This CDR3 comprises 13 residues. Deletions cut 6 bases from V and 0 bases from J, with 3 bases between. Germline loops: CDR1 MNHEY, CDR2 SVGAGI. CDR3 residues: CASSLSGANVLTF. The CDR3 coding sequence is TGTGCCAGCAGCCTCTCTGGGGCCAACGTCCTGACTTTC.

The CDR3: CASSTVQGEKSSGANVLTF. In nucleotides, the CDR3 is TGCGCCAGCAGCACTGTACAGGGGGAGAAGAGCTCTGGGGCCAACGTCCTGACTTTC. V usage is TRBV5-1 and J usage is TRBJ2-6, with 8 nucleotides matching TRBD1. Germline lookup yields CDR1 SGHRS and CDR2 YFSETQ. This CDR3 is 19 amino acids long. Trimming took 4 bases from V and 0 from J; bases not matched to a gene: 12.

This rearrangement joins TRBV4-1 to TRBJ2-7; perhaps TRBD1 as D (6 bases). The CDR3 length is 17 residues. From germline, CDR1 is MGHRA and CDR2 YSYEKL. V dropped 3 bases and J dropped 5 bases, with 23 bases sitting between them. The CDR3 nucleotides read TGCGCCAGCAGCCAGGGTGAAACAGGGCACCCGCGGAACGAGCAGTACTTC. Its protein is CASSQGETGHPRNEQYF.